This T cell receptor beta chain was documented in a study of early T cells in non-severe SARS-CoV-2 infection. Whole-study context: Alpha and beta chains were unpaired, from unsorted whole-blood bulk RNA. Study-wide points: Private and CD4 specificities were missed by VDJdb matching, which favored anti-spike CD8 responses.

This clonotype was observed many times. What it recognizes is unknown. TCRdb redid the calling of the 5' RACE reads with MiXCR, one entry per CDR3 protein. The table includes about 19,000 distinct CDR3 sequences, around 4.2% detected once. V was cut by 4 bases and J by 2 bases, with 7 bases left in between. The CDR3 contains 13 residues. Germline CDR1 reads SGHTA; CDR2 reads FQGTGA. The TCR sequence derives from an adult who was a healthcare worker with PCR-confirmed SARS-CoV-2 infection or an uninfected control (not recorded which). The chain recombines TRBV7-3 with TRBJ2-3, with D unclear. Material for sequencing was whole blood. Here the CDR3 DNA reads TGTGCCAGCAGCTACCTTTACACAGATACGCAGTATTTT. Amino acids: CASSYLYTDTQYF.